This TCR beta chain derives from a study of blood T cell repertoires in COVID-19. Study overall: Some COVID-19 samples were acute and others convalescent; all came from the United States, Italy and Spain. The cDNA or gDNA used as material had been derived from T cells, B-cell-depleted T cells, or PBMCs.

Per the study methods: Estimated nucleated cell counts came from reference gene primer amplification. This table comes from immunoSEQ multiplex PCR, and its TCRdb copy is limited to in-frame clones, with some not included. V and J calls plus clone size are reproduced from that table; the DNA served to infer D and trimming. The data show 30,000 to 40,000 clones, more than 80% seen once. V was pared by 8 bases and J by 4 bases, with 13 bases of the junction left unmatched. The germline gives CDR1 MNHEY, CDR2 SMNVEV (reference sequence). This CDR3 spans 16 amino acids. The genes are TRBV27 and TRBJ2-2; 7 bases line up with TRBD2. The receptor was isolated from a woman in her 70s with acute or convalescent COVID-19. Sequenced input: peripheral blood. CDR3 DNA: TGTGCCAGCCTAGGGGAGGGGCGAAGGGGCACCGGGGAGCTGTTTTTT. It specifies CASLGEGRRGTGELFF.